The clone carrying this T cell receptor (beta chain) occurred a few times. No antigen is known for it. The sample comes from a study of cytomegalovirus exposure and HLA in healthy donors. Whole-study results and caveats: Under in vitro conditions, a few CMV-associated chains were confirmed as specific for CMV antigens. Clusters of TCRs from the first cohort tended to co-occur in the 130 or so validation repertoires (as a later analysis found). Reportedly, diagnosis of cytomegalovirus status by the classifier showed high specificity and sensitivity.

Some clones are missing from TCRdb's copy, which holds only in-frame ones; the method was immunoSEQ multiplex PCR. Among about 400,000 clones listed, approximately 90% were seen once. V lost 0 bases and J lost 3; bases outside the gene matches: 4. CDR1 MGHRA and CDR2 YSYEKL come from the germline V gene. The CDR3 runs to 15 residues. Sequencing was performed on PBMCs. V is TRBV4-1 and J is TRBJ2-7, with TRBD1 matching over 8 bases. The source is a woman aged 18 to 35 in good health and CMV-seronegative. The CDR3 region has the DNA TGCGCCAGCAGCCAAGAGACAGGGGAGTTCTACGAGCAGTACTTC. This codes for CASSQETGEFYEQYF.